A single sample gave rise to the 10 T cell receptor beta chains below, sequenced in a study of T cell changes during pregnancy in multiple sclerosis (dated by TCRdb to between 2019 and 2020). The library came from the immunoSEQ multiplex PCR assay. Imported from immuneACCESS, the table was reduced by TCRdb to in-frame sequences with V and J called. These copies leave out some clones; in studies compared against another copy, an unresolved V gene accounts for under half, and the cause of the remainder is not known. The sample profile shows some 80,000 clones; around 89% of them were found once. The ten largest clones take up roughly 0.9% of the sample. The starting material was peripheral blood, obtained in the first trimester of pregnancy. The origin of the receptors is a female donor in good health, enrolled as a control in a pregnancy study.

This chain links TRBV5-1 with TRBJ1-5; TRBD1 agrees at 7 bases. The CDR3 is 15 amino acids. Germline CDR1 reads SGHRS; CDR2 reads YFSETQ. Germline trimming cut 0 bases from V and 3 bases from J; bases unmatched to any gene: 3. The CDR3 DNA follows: TGCGCCAGCAGCTTGGGGGACAGCTACAATCAGCCCCAGCATTTT. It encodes CASSLGDSYNQPQHF.

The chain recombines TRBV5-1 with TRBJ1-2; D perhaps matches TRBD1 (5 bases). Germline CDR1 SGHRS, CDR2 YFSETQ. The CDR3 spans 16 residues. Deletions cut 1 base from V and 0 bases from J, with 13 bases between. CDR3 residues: CASSLIPLTANYGYTF. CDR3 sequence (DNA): TGCGCCAGCAGCTTGATTCCGCTGACAGCTAACTATGGCTACACCTTC. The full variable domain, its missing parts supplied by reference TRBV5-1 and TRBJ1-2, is KAGVTQTPRYLIKTRGQQVTLSCSPISGHRSVSWYQQTPGQGLQFLFEYFSETQRNKGNFPGRFSGRQFSNSRSEMNVSTLELGDSALYLCASSLIPLTANYGYTFGSGTRLTVV.

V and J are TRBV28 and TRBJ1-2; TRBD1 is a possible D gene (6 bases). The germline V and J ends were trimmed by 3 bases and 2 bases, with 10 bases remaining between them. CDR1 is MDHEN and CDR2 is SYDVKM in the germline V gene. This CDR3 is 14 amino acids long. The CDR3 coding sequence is TGTGCCAGCAGTTTGTTACAGGGCAACTATGGCTACACCTTC. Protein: CASSLLQGNYGYTF.

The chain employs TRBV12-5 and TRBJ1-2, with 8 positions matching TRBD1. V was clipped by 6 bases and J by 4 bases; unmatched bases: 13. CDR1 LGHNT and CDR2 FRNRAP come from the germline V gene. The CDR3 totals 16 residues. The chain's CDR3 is CASGDTTGGFSYGYTF. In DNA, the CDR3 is TGTGCTAGTGGCGACACAACAGGGGGGTTTTCCTATGGCTACACCTTC.

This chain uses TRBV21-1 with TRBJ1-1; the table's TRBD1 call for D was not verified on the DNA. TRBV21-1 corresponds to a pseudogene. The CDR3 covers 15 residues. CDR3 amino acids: CASSKGADPNTEAFF. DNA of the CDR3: TGTGCCAGCAGCAAAGGGGCCGACCCGAACACTGAAGCTTTCTTT.

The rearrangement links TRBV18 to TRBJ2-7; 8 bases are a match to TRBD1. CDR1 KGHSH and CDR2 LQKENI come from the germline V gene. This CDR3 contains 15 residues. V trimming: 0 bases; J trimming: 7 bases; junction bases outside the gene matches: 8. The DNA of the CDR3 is TGTGCCAGCTCACCACCGGGCAGGGGGCAGTATGAGCAGTACTTC. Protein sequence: CASSPPGRGQYEQYF.

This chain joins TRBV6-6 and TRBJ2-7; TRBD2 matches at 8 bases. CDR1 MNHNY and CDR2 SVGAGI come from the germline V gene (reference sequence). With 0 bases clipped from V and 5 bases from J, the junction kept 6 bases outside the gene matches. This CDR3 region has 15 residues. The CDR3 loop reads CASSYSNSGGNEQYF. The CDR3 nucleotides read TGTGCCAGCAGTTACTCGAACAGCGGGGGAAACGAGCAGTACTTC.

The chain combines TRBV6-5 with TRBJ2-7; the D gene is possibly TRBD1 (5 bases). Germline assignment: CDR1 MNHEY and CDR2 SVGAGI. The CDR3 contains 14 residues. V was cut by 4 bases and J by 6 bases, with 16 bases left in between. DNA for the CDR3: TGTGCCAGCAGTTCCCTCACTCGTAGGGGCGAGCAGTACTTC. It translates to CASSSLTRRGEQYF.

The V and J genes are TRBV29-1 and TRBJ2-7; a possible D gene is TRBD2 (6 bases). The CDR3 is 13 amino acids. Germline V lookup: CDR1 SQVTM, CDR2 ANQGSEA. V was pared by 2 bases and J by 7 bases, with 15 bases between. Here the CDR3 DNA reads TGCAGCGTTGAAAAGGACGGAGGGAGGGAGCAGTACTTC. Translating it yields CSVEKDGGREQYF.

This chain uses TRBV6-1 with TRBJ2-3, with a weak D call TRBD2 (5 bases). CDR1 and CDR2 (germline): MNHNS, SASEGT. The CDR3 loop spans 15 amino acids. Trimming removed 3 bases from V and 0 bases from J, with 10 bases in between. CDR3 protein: CASSELAPSTDTQYF. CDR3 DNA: TGTGCCAGCAGTGAGCTAGCTCCAAGCACAGATACGCAGTATTTT.